The T cell receptor (beta chain) under discussion was sequenced for a study of blood T cells in healthy people across ages. Germline-derived CDR1 and CDR2 are LGHDT and YNNKEL (reference sequence). The CDR3 spans 15 residues. Primers used in a second PCR of roughly 7 to 12 cycles were a sample-barcoded 5' primer and a J-beta primer mix. All samples gave at least 2.5 million CDR3-containing paired-end reads. Using its own MiXCR run on the 5' RACE reads, TCRdb lists one record per CDR3 protein. The sample gives some 710,000 distinct CDR3 sequences, 22% of which show up once; 22% is in the top ten. This clonotype was detected only a few times. Sequence at one end of the junction differs from germline and may be a read error. All donors came from Russia, were Caucasian and healthy, and spanned ages 6 to 90. There were at least 6 micrograms of total RNA extracted from every sample.

The clonotype originates from a man aged 70 or older in good health. The chain combines TRBV3-1 with TRBJ2-2, with D possibly being TRBD1 (6 bases). The material sequenced was blood. The CDR3 nucleotides are TGTGCCAGCAGCCAAGGGACGGGACACACCGGGGAGCTGCTTTTT. Its protein product is CASSQGTGHTGELLF.